This passage covers 10 T cell receptor beta chains from one sample sequenced in a study of T cell repertoires in aging, cancer and after chemotherapy. Peripheral blood genomic DNA, not sorted cells or RNA, was the template. Multiplex touch-down PCR with TRB-A/B primers amplified rearranged V-D-J TRB sequences. TCRdb processed the multiplex PCR reads anew with MiXCR; each CDR3 protein has one entry. The table records about 4,300 distinct CDR3 sequences, under 45% of them present only once. Sequencing used blood. The receptors shown here come from a human donor with a blood cancer.

The chain couples TRBV5-1 to TRBJ2-1; 11 positions match TRBD2. Germline values: CDR1 SGHRS, CDR2 YFSETQ. Unmatched junction bases numbered 8, after V lost 1 base and J lost 5 bases. The CDR3 is made up of 17 amino acids. CDR3 region: CASSLFSRGLADNEQFF. The CDR3 DNA reads as TGCGCCAGCAGCTTGTTTTCGAGGGGACTAGCGGACAATGAGCAGTTCTTC.

In its sample, this clonotype was seen a few times. This chain connects TRBV5-4 to TRBJ2-2; TRBD2 matches at 12 bases. The CDR3 totals 16 residues. Germline V gene data show CDR1 as SGHNT and CDR2 as YYREEE (reference sequence). The ends lost 5 bases at V and 5 bases at J; junction bases unmatched: 7. Here the CDR3 DNA reads TGTGCCAGCAGAAACCGACTAGCGGGAGATACCGGGGAGCTGTTTTTT. Protein product: CASRNRLAGDTGELFF.

The J gene is TRBJ2-3, the V gene TRBV6-5; the D gene is possibly TRBD1 (5 bases). Trimming cost V 6 bases and J 6 bases, with 19 bases left between them. The CDR3 extends over 15 amino acids. From germline, CDR1 is MNHEY and CDR2 SVGAGI. In nucleotides, the CDR3 is TGTGCCAGCAGCTTCTTAGGGGCCTCGGCGGATACGCAGTATTTT. It specifies CASSFLGASADTQYF.

The V gene is TRBV12-3 or TRBV12-4, the J gene TRBJ1-2; 7 bases fit TRBD1. V shed 5 bases, J shed 7 bases, and the junction held 7 bases outside the gene matches. The CDR3 has 13 residues. CDR3 region: CASSLDRVGGYTF. The CDR3, as DNA: TGTGCCAGCAGTCTCGACAGGGTTGGTGGCTACACCTTC.

This chain joins TRBV7-9 and TRBJ2-2; the match to TRBD2 covers 11 bases. Unmatched junction bases numbered 11, after V lost 5 bases and J lost 6 bases. The CDR3 contains 17 residues. Germline V gene sequence: CDR1 SEHNR, CDR2 FQNEAQ (reference sequence). The CDR3 region is CASSPRGVLAGAGELFF. The CDR3 DNA follows: TGTGCCAGCAGCCCCAGAGGAGTACTAGCGGGAGCCGGGGAGCTGTTTTTT.

V is TRBV12-3 or TRBV12-4 and J is TRBJ2-7; D perhaps matches TRBD1 (6 bases). V lost 6 bases to trimming and J lost 0 bases, with 9 bases between them. CDR3 length: 13 residues. The CDR3 sequence: CASRGASSYEQYF. The CDR3 bases are TGTGCCAGCAGGGGGGCTAGCTCCTACGAGCAGTACTTC.

The V call is TRBV6-5, the J call TRBJ2-1; 10 bases are shared with TRBD2. This CDR3 contains 20 residues. Unmatched junction bases numbered 26, after V lost 6 bases and J lost 9 bases. Germline CDR1 MNHEY, CDR2 SVGAGI. The CDR3 here is CASSSKGAPRASGRGGEQFF. The CDR3 nucleotides read TGTGCCAGCAGCTCCAAGGGGGCCCCGAGGGCTAGCGGGAGAGGGGGTGAGCAGTTCTTC.

This clonotype was detected a few times. CDR3: CASSYGQGRQPQHF. In DNA form, the CDR3 reads TGTGCCAGCAGCTACGGACAGGGGAGACAGCCCCAGCATTTT. The gene calls are TRBV5-6 and TRBJ1-5; 9 nucleotides agree with TRBD1. This CDR3 contains 14 residues. The V gene's germline CDR1 is SGHDT and CDR2 YYEEEE. Unmatched junction bases numbered 5, after V lost 3 bases and J lost 7 bases.

The chain links TRBV18 to TRBJ2-7; TRBD2 might be the D (5 bases). The CDR3 has 16 amino acids. CDR1 and CDR2 (germline): KGHSH, LQKENI. Trimming removed 3 bases at V and 7 bases at J, with 22 bases between. The CDR3 region has the DNA TGTGCCAGCTCACCGGGAGAGGGAGTCCCAGTCCTGGAGCAGTACTTC. Its translation is CASSPGEGVPVLEQYF.

This clonotype is judged medium-sized. V usage is TRBV5-6 and J usage is TRBJ2-2; TRBD2 matches at 14 bases. The CDR3 is made up of 16 amino acids. V dropped 5 bases and J dropped 5; count of bases not matched to a gene: 5. From germline, CDR1 is SGHDT and CDR2 YYEEEE. The CDR3 here is CASRRRLAGGTGELFF. As DNA, the CDR3 is TGTGCCAGCAGGCGGAGACTAGCGGGGGGGACCGGGGAGCTGTTTTTT.